This T cell receptor (beta chain) appears in the sequencing data of a study of blood T cell repertoires in COVID-19. At the level of the study: The United States, Italy and Spain supplied acute and convalescent COVID-19 samples. PBMCs, B-cell-depleted T cells, or T cells provided the cDNA or gDNA that made up the material.

Source study methods: It was from reference gene primer amplification that nucleated cell counts were estimated. Sequenced by immunoSEQ multiplex PCR; TCRdb stores in-frame clones only, minus some. V, J and clone size are those of that table, while D and trimming were read from the DNA. This sample has hundreds of thousands of clones; roughly 83% occur once, and the top ten carry about 9.6%. Trimming cost V 1 base and J 6 bases, with 9 bases left between them. This CDR3 region has 13 residues. Per the germline V gene, CDR1 is LNHDA and CDR2 is SQIVND (reference sequence). This chain connects TRBV19 to TRBJ1-2; D perhaps matches TRBD1 (5 bases). Sequenced sample: peripheral blood. This sequence was found in a man aged 80 or over with acute or convalescent COVID-19. The CDR3 reads CASSIGQTDGYTF. The CDR3 DNA is TGTGCCAGTAGTATAGGACAGACTGATGGCTACACCTTC.